The 30 T cell receptor beta chains below all came from one sample that was sequenced in a study of T cells in Graves' hyperthyroidism and ophthalmopathy (dated by TCRdb to about 2019). Library prep was done by multiplex PCR. Reads for this sample came from an Illumina HiSeq 2000. The TCR beta CDR3 regions were amplified from RNA transcripts. For the first round of RT-PCR on the TCR CDR3, the HTBI primer set was used together with the Qiagen OneStep RT-PCR kit. The public reads were run again by TCRdb, first through fastp at Q25 and then through MiXCR, and only productive beta chains were kept. Entries are consolidated by CDR3 protein sequence, retaining the most common genes and DNA. This sample comprises 500,000 to 800,000 distinct CDR3 sequences, 45% of them detected only once. Together, the top ten hold about 7% of the sample. Source material: peripheral blood or thyroid tissue (not recorded which). Every receptor here comes from an adult man with Graves' disease, either hyperthyroidism or ophthalmopathy (not recorded which).

This chain joins TRBV7-9 and TRBJ2-7, with no clear D. Trimming shortened V by 6 bases and J by 1 base, and 13 bases separated the two germline ends. CDR3 length equals 14 residues. Per germline, CDR1 SEHNR and CDR2 FQNEAQ (reference sequence). The CDR3 DNA follows: TGTGCCAGCAGTTACCCAGACGAGTCCTACGAGCAGTACTTC. This codes for CASSYPDESYEQYF.

This clonotype occurred many times. The J gene is TRBJ1-4, the V gene TRBV2; 7 bases are shared with TRBD1. CDR3 length: 14 amino acids. CDR1 SNHLY and CDR2 FYNNEI come from the germline V gene. V dropped 6 bases and J dropped 4; count of bases not matched to a gene: 5. The CDR3 bases are TGTGCCAGCAGCCAGGGGGATCTTAATGAAAAACTGTTTTTT. This encodes CASSQGDLNEKLFF.

In its sample, this clonotype was seen a few times. The chain has TRBV7-9 and TRBJ1-2, with D perhaps TRBD1 (5 bases). This CDR3 region has 14 residues. The germline V gene encodes CDR1 SEHNR and CDR2 FQNEAQ (reference sequence). The V end lost 4 bases, the J end lost 2 bases, and 11 bases lay between the germline ends. The CDR3 protein is CASSYITGNYGYTF. The CDR3 DNA follows: TGTGCCAGCAGCTACATAACAGGAAACTATGGCTACACCTTC.

This clonotype came up a few times. Written as DNA, the CDR3 is TGCAGCGTCAACGGCGGGGGACTAGCGGCCTACGAGCAGTACTTC. As protein: CSVNGGGLAAYEQYF. The chain recombines TRBV29-1 with TRBJ2-7; 11 bases are a match to TRBD2. Losses at the gene ends were 6 bases for V and 2 bases for J; bases not matched to a gene: 9. Germline CDR1 SQVTM, CDR2 ANQGSEA. The CDR3 is 15 amino acids.

This clonotype was detected many times. The chain joins TRBV7-9 to TRBJ1-4, with D uncertain. The CDR3 contains 14 residues. V lost 2 bases to trimming and J lost 4 bases, with 8 bases between them. The germline CDR1 and CDR2 sequences are SEHNR and FQNEAQ (reference sequence). The CDR3 region has the DNA TGTGCCAGCAGCTTATTAGACTATAATGAAAAACTGTTTTTT. It specifies CASSLLDYNEKLFF.

This clonotype occurred many times. The CDR3 nucleotides are TGTGCCAGCAGCTCACGGTGGATTAATGGCTACACCTTC. It specifies CASSSRWINGYTF. The V call is TRBV7-9, the J call TRBJ1-2, with no clear D. This CDR3 spans 13 amino acids. Germline CDR1 is SEHNR and CDR2 is FQNEAQ (reference sequence). Trimming removed 4 bases from V and 6 bases from J, with 12 bases in between. The complete variable domain, with remaining parts taken from reference TRBV7-9 and TRBJ1-2, reads DTGVSQNPRHKITKRGQNVTFRCDPISEHNRLYWYRQTLGQGPEFLTYFQNEAQLEKSRLLSDRFSAERPKGSFSTLEIQRTEQGDSAMYLCASSSRWINGYTFGSGTRLTVV.

The table lists this clonotype with a few counts. V and J are TRBV12-3 or TRBV12-4 and TRBJ2-5; no definite D call. The CDR3 runs to 12 residues. With 2 bases removed from V and 4 bases from J, the gap between germline ends came to 5 bases. The CDR3 loop is CASSLSPETQYF. CDR3 nucleotides: TGTGCCAGCAGTTTATCCCCAGAGACCCAGTACTTC.

The V call is TRBV5-1, the J call TRBJ1-3; D not resolved. The V and J ends lost 1 base and 2 bases respectively, with 13 bases between them. The CDR3 spans 16 residues. From germline, CDR1 is SGHRS and CDR2 YFSETQ. The CDR3 DNA is TGCGCCAGCAGCTTGCTCGGTTTCATGCCTGGAAACACCATATATTTT. Translating gives CASSLLGFMPGNTIYF.

This clonotype was recorded only once. This clone may be a read error of a much larger clone one base away. The rearrangement joins TRBV2 to TRBJ1-5; D is unclear. Trimming took 4 bases from V and 4 from J, leaving 11 bases between them. Germline assignment: CDR1 SNHLY and CDR2 FYNNEI. This CDR3 has 14 residues. CDR3 protein: CASSGGPRNQPQHF. CDR3 sequence (DNA): TGTGCCAGCAGTGGAGGGCCTAGGAATCAGCCCCAGCATTTT.

The chain uses TRBV7-6 and TRBJ2-5; 8 bases align to TRBD2. CDR3 size: 16 residues. V was pared by 1 base and J by 5 bases, with 9 bases of the junction left unmatched. The V gene's germline CDR1 is SGHVS and CDR2 FNYEAQ. The CDR3 loop is CASSLGILAGWETQYF. The CDR3 DNA reads as TGTGCCAGCAGCTTAGGAATTTTAGCGGGGTGGGAGACCCAGTACTTC.

V usage is TRBV10-3 and J usage is TRBJ1-5; D possibly corresponds to TRBD1 (6 bases). Germline lookup yields CDR1 ENHRY and CDR2 SYGVKD. The CDR3 spans 12 residues. The CDR3 nucleotides are TGTGCTAGGTGGGACACCAATCAGCCCCAGCATTTT. This codes for CARWDTNQPQHF.

The sample holds one count of this clonotype. The CDR3 nucleotides read TGTGCCAGTAGACTCGCCGCGGGTAGCTACGAGCAGTACTTC. Its translation is CASRLAAGSYEQYF. This chain uses TRBV19 with TRBJ2-7, with a possible D match to TRBD2 (5 bases). Trimming shortened V by 6 bases and J by 3 bases, and 15 bases separated the two germline ends. Germline-derived CDR1 and CDR2 are LNHDA and SQIVND (reference sequence). This CDR3 region has 14 residues.

The chain carries TRBV7-2 and TRBJ2-6, with unresolved D. Germline CDR1 reads SGHTA; CDR2 reads FQGNSA. This CDR3 contains 13 residues. The V gene lost 5 bases and the J gene lost 4 bases, with 6 bases spanning the gap. The CDR3 nucleotides read TGTGCCAGCAGCCCACAGGGGGCCAACGTCCTGACTTTC. Encoded protein: CASSPQGANVLTF.

The sample holds a few counts of this clonotype. CDR3 bases: TGTGCCAGCAGCATGACATCCTACGAGCAGTACTTC. Protein product: CASSMTSYEQYF. The chain links TRBV12-3 or TRBV12-4 to TRBJ2-7; D gene ambiguous. CDR3 length: 12 amino acids. V dropped 6 bases and J dropped 1 base, with 7 bases sitting between them.

This clonotype was seen ten or more times. CDR3 sequence: CAISVGGENSPLHF. The CDR3 bases are TGTGCCATCAGTGTTGGGGGGGAGAATTCACCCCTCCACTTT. The chain joins TRBV10-3 to TRBJ1-6, with D possibly TRBD1 on 5 matching bases. The CDR3 sequence is 14 residues long. V dropped 4 bases and J dropped 7 bases, with 11 bases sitting between them. Germline assignment: CDR1 ENHRY and CDR2 SYGVKD.

This clonotype was counted a few times. The junction differs from germline at one of its ends, possibly a read error. The J gene is TRBJ2-7, the V gene TRBV5-1, with D perhaps TRBD1 or TRBD2 (5 bases each). The CDR3 totals 15 residues. Germline V gives CDR1 SGHRS, CDR2 YFSETQ. CDR3 bases: TGTGCCAGCAGCTTGAGGGGCGGACTCCCCTACGAGCAGTACTTC. Encoded protein: CASSLRGGLPYEQYF.

This clonotype was seen ten or more times. This chain connects TRBV15 to TRBJ2-5; 7 bases are shared with TRBD2. V lost 1 base to trimming and J lost 2 bases; unmatched junction nucleotides: 4. The CDR3 covers 15 residues. Germline V CDR1 and CDR2: LNHNV, YYDKDF (reference sequence). The CDR3 is CATSRGGTTQETQYF. CDR3 nucleotides: TGTGCCACCAGCAGAGGGGGGACTACGCAAGAGACCCAGTACTTC.

As to this clonotype: A much larger clone lies a single base off, so this may be a read error. This chain connects TRBV2 to TRBJ1-5, with D possibly matching TRBD1 (5 bases). CDR1 SNHLY and CDR2 FYNNEI come from the germline V gene. The CDR3 loop spans 16 amino acids. The germline V and J ends were trimmed by 6 bases and 6 bases, with 21 bases remaining between them. The CDR3 spells CASSRDRQLGVQPQHF. CDR3 coding DNA: TGTGCCAGCAGCCGCGACCGACAGTTGGGGGTTCAGCCCCAGCATTTT.

To note about this clonotype: This may arise from a read error, as a much more abundant clone is one base away. The V call is TRBV2, the J call TRBJ1-5; 9 bases agree with TRBD1. CDR1 is SNHLY, CDR2 FYNNEI, per germline. The CDR3 has 15 amino acids. J lost 5 bases, V lost 6 bases, and 8 bases had no gene match. The CDR3 DNA reads TGTGCCAGCAGCGTACGGACAGGGGACGATCAGCCCCAGCATTTT. This codes for CASSVRTGDDQPQHF.

CDR3 coding DNA: TGTGCCAGCACAGGGGGGTATAATTCACCCCTCCACTTT. It codes for CASTGGYNSPLHF. The chain combines TRBV2 with TRBJ1-6; 7 bases map to TRBD1. CDR1 is SNHLY, CDR2 FYNNEI, per germline. The CDR3 consists of 13 residues. The ends lost 7 bases at V and 4 bases at J; junction bases unmatched: 1.

The sample holds many counts of this clonotype. The chain recombines TRBV20-1 with TRBJ2-7, with a possible D match to TRBD2 (5 bases). V was clipped by 6 bases and J by 7 bases, with 10 bases between them. The CDR3 length is 10 residues. In germline, CDR1 is DFQATT, CDR2 SNEGSKA (reference sequence). The CDR3 nucleotides read TGCAGTGCGCGGACTGCTGAGCAGTACTTC. Residues: CSARTAEQYF.

The V gene is TRBV2, the J gene TRBJ1-3; possible D gene TRBD1, 5 bases. Trimming removed 3 bases from V and 0 bases from J, with 9 bases in between. Germline V gives CDR1 SNHLY, CDR2 FYNNEI. There are 15 residues in the CDR3. The CDR3: CASSDNRSSGNTIYF. The CDR3 DNA is TGTGCCAGCAGTGATAACAGGAGCTCTGGAAACACCATATATTTT.

This clonotype was detected many times. Written as DNA, the CDR3 is TGTGCCAGCAGTGAACCCCCCACTGAAGCTTTCTTT. Its translation is CASSEPPTEAFF. The chain links TRBV2 to TRBJ1-1; unclear D gene. The V and J ends lost 2 bases and 4 bases respectively, with 5 bases between them. The CDR3 sequence is 12 residues long. The germline CDR1 and CDR2 sequences are SNHLY and FYNNEI.

This clonotype was counted once. This may stem from a read error, because a much larger clone lies one nucleotide away. The V and J genes are TRBV7-8 and TRBJ2-7, with 8 bases identical to TRBD1. The V gene end was trimmed by 6 bases and the J gene end by 5 bases; junction bases not matched to a gene: 12. Germline CDR1 and CDR2: SGHVS and FQNEAQ. The CDR3 is 15 residues long. The chain's CDR3 is CASSKAQGAADEQYF. CDR3 nucleotides: TGTGCCAGCAGTAAAGCGCAGGGGGCGGCGGACGAGCAGTACTTC.

Comment on this clonotype: A clone one base away is much larger, so this may be a read error. This chain connects TRBV9 to TRBJ1-6; D uncertain. Between the trimmed V and J ends, which lost 0 bases and 4 bases, there was a span of 8 bases. This CDR3 has 15 amino acids. The germline gives CDR1 SGDLS, CDR2 YYNGEE. The CDR3, as DNA: TGTGCCAGCAGCGTAGGGTGGCGGTATAATTCACCCCTCCACTTT. This codes for CASSVGWRYNSPLHF.

This chain joins TRBV12-3 or TRBV12-4 and TRBJ1-5, with a tentative D call TRBD1 (6 bases). V dropped 4 bases and J dropped 3 bases, with 10 bases sitting between them. This CDR3 contains 14 residues. This CDR3 reads CASSYRVANQPQHF. The CDR3 coding sequence is TGTGCCAGCAGTTACAGGGTTGCCAATCAGCCCCAGCATTTT.

The chain couples TRBV7-8 to TRBJ1-2; D perhaps matches TRBD1 (5 bases). Trimming cost V 1 base and J 7 bases, with 16 bases left between them. CDR3 length equals 15 residues. From germline, CDR1 is SGHVS and CDR2 FQNEAQ. CDR3 in DNA: TGTGCCAGCAGCTTAGATGCGACAGTACCGGTTGGCTACACCTTC. This sequence encodes CASSLDATVPVGYTF.

This sequence joins TRBV7-9 and TRBJ1-1; D gene uncertain. CDR1 SEHNR and CDR2 FQNEAQ come from the germline V gene (reference sequence). The V gene lost 5 bases and the J gene lost 1 base, with 11 bases spanning the gap. This CDR3 is 14 amino acids long. The CDR3 sequence: CASSQQLRNTEAFF. CDR3 sequence (DNA): TGTGCCAGCAGCCAGCAACTAAGGAACACTGAAGCTTTCTTT.

Note on this clonotype: Being one base from a much bigger clone, this may be a read error. The chain combines TRBV2 with TRBJ2-5; the D is unclear. The germline CDR1 and CDR2 sequences are SNHLY and FYNNEI. V was pared by 8 bases and J by 2 bases, with 3 bases between. This CDR3 region has 10 residues. CDR3 sequence reads: CASEQETQYF. CDR3 nucleotides: TGTGCCAGCGAACAAGAGACCCAGTACTTC.

This clonotype was observed once. Germline is not matched at one junction end, which may reflect a read error. This sequence joins TRBV24-1 and TRBJ2-5, with D unclear. The germline CDR1 and CDR2 sequences are KGHDR and SFDVKD. The CDR3 is 13 amino acids. The DNA of the CDR3 is TGTGCCATCAGTGCTAGACCCCAGGTGACCCAGTACTTC. Its protein is CAISARPQVTQYF.